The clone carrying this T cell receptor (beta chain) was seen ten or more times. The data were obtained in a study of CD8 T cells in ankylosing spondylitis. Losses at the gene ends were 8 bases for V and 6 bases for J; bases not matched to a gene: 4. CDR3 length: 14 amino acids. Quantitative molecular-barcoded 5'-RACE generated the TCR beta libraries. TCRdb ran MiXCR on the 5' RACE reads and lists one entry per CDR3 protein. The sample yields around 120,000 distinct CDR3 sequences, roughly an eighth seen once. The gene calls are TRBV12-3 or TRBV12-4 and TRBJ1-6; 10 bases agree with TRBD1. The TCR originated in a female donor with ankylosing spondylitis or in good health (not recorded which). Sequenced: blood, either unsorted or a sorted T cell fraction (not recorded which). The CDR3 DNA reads TGTGCCAGCGGTAGACAGGGGGCTAATTCACCCCTCCACTTT. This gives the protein CASGRQGANSPLHF.